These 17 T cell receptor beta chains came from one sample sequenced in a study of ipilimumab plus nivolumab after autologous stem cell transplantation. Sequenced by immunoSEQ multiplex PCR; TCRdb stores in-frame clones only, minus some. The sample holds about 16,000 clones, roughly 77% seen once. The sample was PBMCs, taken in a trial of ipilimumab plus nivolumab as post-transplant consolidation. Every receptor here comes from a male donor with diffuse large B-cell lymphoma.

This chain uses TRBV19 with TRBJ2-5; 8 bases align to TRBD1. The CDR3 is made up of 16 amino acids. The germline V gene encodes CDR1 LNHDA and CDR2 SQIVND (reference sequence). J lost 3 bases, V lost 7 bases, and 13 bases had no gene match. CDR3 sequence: CASKDGGRGLEETQYF. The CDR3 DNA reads TGTGCCAGTAAGGACGGTGGCAGGGGGCTAGAAGAGACCCAGTACTTC.

CDR3 nucleotides: TGCGCCAGCAGCCCCCCGCAGGGCCAACCAAAAGAGACCCAGTACTTC. Protein: CASSPPQGQPKETQYF. The chain is built from TRBV4-1 and TRBJ2-5; weak D call: TRBD1 (5 bases). Germline V gene lookup returns CDR1 MGHRA and CDR2 YSYEKL. The CDR3 length is 16 residues. Trimming took off 4 bases at V and 3 bases at J, with 18 bases between the two ends.

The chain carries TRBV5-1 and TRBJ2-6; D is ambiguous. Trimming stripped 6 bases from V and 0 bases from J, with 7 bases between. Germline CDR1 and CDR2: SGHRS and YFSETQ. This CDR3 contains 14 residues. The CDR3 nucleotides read TGCGCCAGCATGTGGAGCTCTGGGGCCAACGTCCTGACTTTC. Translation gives CASMWSSGANVLTF.

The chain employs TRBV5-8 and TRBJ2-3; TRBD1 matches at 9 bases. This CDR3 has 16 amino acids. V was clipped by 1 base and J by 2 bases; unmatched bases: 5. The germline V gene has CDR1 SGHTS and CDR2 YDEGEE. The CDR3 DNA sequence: TGTGCCAGCAGCTTGACCGGGACAGGGCACACAGATACGCAGTATTTT. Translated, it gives CASSLTGTGHTDTQYF.

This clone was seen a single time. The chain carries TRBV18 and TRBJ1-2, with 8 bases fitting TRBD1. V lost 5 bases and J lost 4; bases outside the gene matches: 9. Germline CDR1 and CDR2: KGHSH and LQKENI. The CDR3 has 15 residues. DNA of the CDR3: TGTGCCAGCTCATACGGACAGGGTCGAAGCTATGGCTACACCTTC. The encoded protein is CASSYGQGRSYGYTF.

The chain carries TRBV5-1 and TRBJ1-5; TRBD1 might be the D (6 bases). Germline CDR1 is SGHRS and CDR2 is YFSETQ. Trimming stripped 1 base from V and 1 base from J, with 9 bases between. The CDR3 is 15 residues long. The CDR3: CASSLSQGSNQPQHF. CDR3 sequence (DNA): TGCGCCAGCAGCTTGTCCCAGGGGAGCAATCAGCCCCAGCATTTT.

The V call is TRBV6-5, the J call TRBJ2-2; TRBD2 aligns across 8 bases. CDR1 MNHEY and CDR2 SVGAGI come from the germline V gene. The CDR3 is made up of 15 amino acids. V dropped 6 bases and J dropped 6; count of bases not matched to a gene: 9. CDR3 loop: CASSRSGSWSGELFF. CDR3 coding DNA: TGTGCCAGCAGCCGCAGCGGGAGTTGGTCCGGGGAGCTGTTTTTT.

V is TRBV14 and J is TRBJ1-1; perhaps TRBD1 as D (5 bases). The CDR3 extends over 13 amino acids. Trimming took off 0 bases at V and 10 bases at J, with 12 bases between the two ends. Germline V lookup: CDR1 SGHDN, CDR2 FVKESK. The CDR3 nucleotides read TGTGCCAGCAGCCAAGATCCGAGACAGCGAGCTTTCTTT. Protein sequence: CASSQDPRQRAFF.

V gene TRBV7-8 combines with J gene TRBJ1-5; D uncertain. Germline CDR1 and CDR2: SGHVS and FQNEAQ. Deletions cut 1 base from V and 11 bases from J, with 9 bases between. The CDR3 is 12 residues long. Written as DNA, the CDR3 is TGTGCCAGCAGCTTAGTGGAAGGGTCCCAGCATTTT. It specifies CASSLVEGSQHF. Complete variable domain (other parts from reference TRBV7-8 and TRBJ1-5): GAGVSQSPRYKVAKRGQDVALRCDPISGHVSLFWYQQALGQGPEFLTYFQNEAQLDKSGLPSDRFFAERPEGSVSTLKIQRTQQEDSAVYLCASSLVEGSQHFGDGTRLSIL.

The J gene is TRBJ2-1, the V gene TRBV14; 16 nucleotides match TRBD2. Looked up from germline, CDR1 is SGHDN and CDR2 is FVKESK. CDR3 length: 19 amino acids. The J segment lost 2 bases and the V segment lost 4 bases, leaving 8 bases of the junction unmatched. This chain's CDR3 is CASSRATGLAGGAYNEQFF. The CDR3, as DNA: TGTGCCAGCAGCCGAGCCACGGGACTAGCGGGAGGGGCCTACAATGAGCAGTTCTTC. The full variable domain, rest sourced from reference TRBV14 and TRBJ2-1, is EAGVTQFPSHSVIEKGQTVTLRCDPISGHDNLYWYRRVMGKEIKFLLHFVKESKQDESGMPNNRFLAERTGGTYSTLKVQPAELEDSGVYFCASSRATGLAGGAYNEQFFGPGTRLTVL.

The CDR3 loop is CASSQDAGGNTEAFF. The CDR3 DNA sequence: TGTGCCAGCAGCCAAGATGCAGGGGGGAACACTGAAGCTTTCTTT. The chain recombines TRBV11-3 with TRBJ1-1; 7 nucleotides align to TRBD1. J lost 1 base, V lost 5 bases, and 7 bases had no gene match. CDR1 is SGHNT and CDR2 is YENEEA in the germline V gene. The CDR3 runs to 15 residues.

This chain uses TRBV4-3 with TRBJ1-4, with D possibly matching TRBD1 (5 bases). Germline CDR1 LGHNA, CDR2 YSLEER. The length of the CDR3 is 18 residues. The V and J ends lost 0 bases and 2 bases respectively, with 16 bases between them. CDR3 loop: CASSQDRGTTYTNEKLFF. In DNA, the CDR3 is TGCGCCAGCAGCCAAGACCGGGGGACGACTTATACTAATGAAAAACTGTTTTTT.

This chain's CDR3 is CASSPGTGGRETQYF. The CDR3 nucleotides read TGTGCCAGCAGTCCCGGGACAGGGGGCAGGGAGACCCAGTACTTC. The gene calls are TRBV27 and TRBJ2-5; TRBD1 aligns across 12 bases. Germline CDR1 reads MNHEY; CDR2 reads SMNVEV (reference sequence). Trimming at V came to 5 bases and at J to 5 bases, leaving 6 bases not matched to a gene. The CDR3 extends over 15 amino acids.

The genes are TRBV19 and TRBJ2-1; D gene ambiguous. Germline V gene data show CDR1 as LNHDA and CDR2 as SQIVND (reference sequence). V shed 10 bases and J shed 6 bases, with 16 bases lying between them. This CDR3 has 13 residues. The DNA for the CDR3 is TGTGCCAAAACCCTCCCCCCAATCAATGAGCAGTTCTTC. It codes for CAKTLPPINEQFF.

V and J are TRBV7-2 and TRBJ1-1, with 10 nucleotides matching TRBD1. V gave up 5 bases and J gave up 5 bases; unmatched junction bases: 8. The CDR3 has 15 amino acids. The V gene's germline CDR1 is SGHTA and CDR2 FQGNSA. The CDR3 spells CASSPGTGVRTEAFF. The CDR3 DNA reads TGTGCCAGCAGCCCAGGGACAGGGGTGAGGACTGAAGCTTTCTTT.

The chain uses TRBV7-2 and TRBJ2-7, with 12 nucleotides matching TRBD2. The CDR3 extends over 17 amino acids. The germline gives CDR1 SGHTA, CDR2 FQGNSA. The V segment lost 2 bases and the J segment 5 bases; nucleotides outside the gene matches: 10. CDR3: CASSLTWASGRGDEQYF. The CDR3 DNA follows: TGTGCCAGCAGCTTAACATGGGCTAGCGGGAGGGGGGACGAGCAGTACTTC.

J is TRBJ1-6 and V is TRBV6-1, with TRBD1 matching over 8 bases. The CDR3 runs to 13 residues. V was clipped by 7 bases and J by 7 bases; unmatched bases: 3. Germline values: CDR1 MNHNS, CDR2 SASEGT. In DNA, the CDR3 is TGTGCCAGCACTAGACAGGGGAATTCACCCCTCCACTTT. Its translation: CASTRQGNSPLHF.